These T cell receptor beta chains were read from a single sample in a study of siplizumab effects on memory and regulatory T cells. The protocol was immunoSEQ multiplex PCR, while the TCRdb copy is restricted to in-frame clones and leaves out a portion. Of 90,000 to 110,000 clones detected, 85% to 95% appear once; the ten largest clones hold about 0.32%. The material sequenced was CD4+ T cells sorted from blood. These receptor sequences come from a human donor in good health. CDR3s include the opening cysteine and the closing phenylalanine or tryptophan. D genes are given only for firm matches. Clone size is given for some rows only: seen once, a few or many times, or a class if the clone is expanded.

length: 13; J: TRBJ2-3; D: .; size: .; V: TRBV7-3; CDR3: CASSTDLRDTQYF; DNA: TGTGCCAGCAGCACCGACTTGCGAGATACGCAGTATTTT
length: 15; J: TRBJ1-1; D: .; size: .; V: TRBV6-6; CDR3: CASSDRGGRVAEAFF; DNA: TGTGCCAGCAGCGACCGGGGGGGTAGGGTGGCTGAAGCTTTCTTT
length: 16; J: TRBJ2-3; D: .; size: .; V: TRBV2; CDR3: CASSLNIFKGPDTQYF; DNA: TGTGCCAGCAGTTTGAACATTTTTAAGGGGCCAGATACGCAGTATTTT
length: 16; J: TRBJ2-3; D: .; size: .; V: TRBV7-2; CDR3: CASSSRQALGTDTQYF; DNA: TGTGCCAGCAGCTCCCGACAGGCCTTGGGTACAGATACGCAGTATTTT
length: 12; J: TRBJ1-1; D: .; size: .; V: TRBV25-1; CDR3: CASSDLSGEAFF; DNA: TGTGCCAGCAGTGACCTCAGCGGTGAAGCTTTCTTT
length: 15; J: TRBJ2-2; D: .; size: .; V: TRBV25-1; CDR3: CASSEAVGGPGELFF; DNA: TGTGCCAGCAGTGAGGCCGTAGGGGGGCCCGGGGAGCTGTTTTTT
length: 13; J: TRBJ1-2; D: .; size: .; V: TRBV30; CDR3: CASHRDRPYGYTF; DNA: TGTGCCTCGCACCGGGACCGTCCTTATGGCTACACCTTC
length: 14; J: TRBJ2-7; D: .; size: .; V: TRBV9; CDR3: CASSVASSSYEQYF; DNA: TGTGCCAGCAGCGTAGCTTCGAGCTCCTACGAGCAGTACTTC
length: 15; J: TRBJ2-2; D: .; size: .; V: TRBV10-3; CDR3: CAISVGTQNTGELFF; DNA: TGTGCCATCAGTGTAGGGACACAGAACACCGGGGAGCTGTTTTTT
length: 15; J: TRBJ1-2; D: TRBD1; size: .; V: TRBV5-1; CDR3: CASSIDRGPDYGYTF; DNA: TGCGCCAGCAGCATCGACAGGGGGCCCGACTATGGCTACACCTTC
length: 14; J: TRBJ1-2; D: .; size: once; V: TRBV7-9; CDR3: CASSLVEVYYGYTF; DNA: TGTGCCAGCAGCTTAGTCGAGGTTTACTATGGCTACACCTTC
length: 15; J: TRBJ2-7; D: TRBD1; size: .; V: TRBV5-1; CDR3: CASSRGQGNFHEQYF; DNA: TGCGCCAGCAGTCGAGGACAGGGGAATTTCCACGAGCAGTACTTC
length: 14; J: TRBJ1-6; D: TRBD1; size: .; V: TRBV10-3; CDR3: CATRETGGYSPLHF; DNA: TGTGCCACGCGAGAGACAGGGGGATATTCACCCCTCCACTTT
length: 16; J: TRBJ1-1; D: .; size: .; V: TRBV5-4; CDR3: CASSLFYGGANTEAFF; DNA: TGTGCCAGCAGTCTCTTCTACGGGGGGGCGAACACTGAAGCTTTCTTT
length: 13; J: TRBJ1-2; D: .; size: .; V: TRBV2; CDR3: CASSERAVYGYTF; DNA: TGTGCCAGCAGTGAACGGGCGGTGTATGGCTACACCTTC
length: 12; J: TRBJ2-5; D: .; size: .; V: TRBV10-2; CDR3: CASSEGDETQYF; DNA: TGCGCCAGCAGTGAGGGAGACGAGACCCAGTACTTC
length: 13; J: TRBJ2-7; D: TRBD1; size: .; V: TRBV19; CDR3: CASRQGATYEQYF; DNA: TGTGCCAGTAGACAGGGGGCAACCTACGAGCAGTACTTC
length: 14; J: TRBJ2-7; D: TRBD1; size: once; V: TRBV5-1; CDR3: CASSWGQGLGEQYF; DNA: TGCGCCAGCAGCTGGGGACAGGGGTTGGGCGAGCAGTACTTC
length: 10; J: TRBJ1-2; D: .; size: .; V: TRBV29-1; CDR3: CSVGDHSYTF; DNA: TGCAGCGTTGGGGACCACAGCTACACCTTC
length: 18; J: TRBJ1-6; D: .; size: .; V: TRBV10-2; CDR3: CASSPTGGQTSYNSPLHF; DNA: TGCGCCAGCAGCCCAACCGGAGGGCAGACCTCCTATAATTCACCCCTCCACTTT
length: 20; J: TRBJ2-2; D: TRBD1; size: .; V: TRBV5-1; CDR3: CASSLLPIRTGGAGTGELFF; DNA: TGCGCCAGCAGCTTGCTTCCTATCCGGACAGGGGGCGCGGGCACCGGGGAGCTGTTTTTT
length: 13; J: TRBJ2-7; D: .; size: .; V: TRBV7-2; CDR3: CASSQRSSYEQYF; DNA: TGTGCCAGCAGCCAGAGGAGTTCCTACGAGCAGTACTTC
length: 16; J: TRBJ2-7; D: TRBD2; size: once; V: TRBV7-2; CDR3: CASSPQAGGSSYEQYF; DNA: TGTGCCAGCAGCCCCCAAGCTGGCGGGAGCTCCTACGAGCAGTACTTC
length: 13; J: TRBJ1-2; D: .; size: .; V: TRBV9; CDR3: CASSTTALYGYTF; DNA: TGTGCCAGCAGCACGACAGCCCTTTATGGCTACACCTTC
length: 16; J: TRBJ2-1; D: .; size: once; V: TRBV15; CDR3: CATSREGLAINDEQFF; DNA: TGTGCCACCAGCAGAGAGGGGTTAGCGATCAATGATGAGCAGTTCTTC
length: 15; J: TRBJ1-2; D: .; size: .; V: TRBV10-3; CDR3: CAISESRGANYGYTF; DNA: TGTGCCATCAGTGAGTCGCGCGGGGCTAACTATGGCTACACCTTC
length: 16; J: TRBJ2-1; D: TRBD2; size: once; V: TRBV7-3; CDR3: CASSLGAGGPYNEQFF; DNA: TGTGCCAGCAGCTTAGGCGCGGGGGGACCCTACAATGAGCAGTTCTTC
length: 17; J: TRBJ2-7; D: TRBD1; size: .; V: TRBV12-5; CDR3: CASGLVRGDRASYEQYF; DNA: TGTGCTAGTGGTTTGGTAAGGGGGGACAGGGCCTCTTACGAGCAGTACTTC
length: 15; J: TRBJ2-7; D: TRBD1; size: .; V: TRBV5-5; CDR3: CASSLAGTETYEQYF; DNA: TGTGCCAGCAGCTTGGCCGGGACAGAGACCTACGAGCAGTACTTC
length: 17; J: TRBJ2-3; D: TRBD2; size: once; V: TRBV4-2; CDR3: CASSQDLLAGSTDTQYF; DNA: TGTGCCAGCAGCCAAGATCTACTAGCGGGAAGCACAGATACGCAGTATTTT
length: 14; J: TRBJ2-7; D: .; size: .; V: TRBV12-5; CDR3: CASGLGGVLPEQYF; DNA: TGTGCTAGTGGTTTGGGCGGGGTGCTACCCGAGCAGTACTTC
length: 12; J: TRBJ1-2; D: TRBD1; size: .; V: TRBV6-6; CDR3: CASSTDRVAYTF; DNA: TGTGCCAGCAGTACTGACAGGGTAGCCTACACCTTC
length: 15; J: TRBJ2-5; D: .; size: .; V: TRBV5-1; CDR3: CASSSITTAQETQYF; DNA: TGCGCCAGCAGCTCAATAACCACGGCCCAAGAGACCCAGTACTTC
length: 12; J: TRBJ1-5; D: .; size: .; V: TRBV25-1; CDR3: CASRQGDQPQHF; DNA: TGTGCCAGCAGACAGGGAGATCAGCCCCAGCATTTT
length: 14; J: TRBJ2-7; D: TRBD2; size: .; V: TRBV11-2; CDR3: CASSRLAAAYEQYF; DNA: TGTGCCAGCAGCCGGCTAGCGGCGGCCTACGAGCAGTACTTC
length: 14; J: TRBJ2-2; D: .; size: .; V: TRBV6-4; CDR3: CASSGTGRTGELFF; DNA: TGTGCCAGCAGTGGGACTGGCCGGACCGGGGAGCTGTTTTTT
length: 15; J: TRBJ2-1; D: TRBD1; size: .; V: TRBV5-1; CDR3: CASRARTGDYNEQFF; DNA: TGCGCCAGCAGAGCCAGGACAGGGGACTACAATGAGCAGTTCTTC
length: 15; J: TRBJ2-7; D: TRBD1; size: .; V: TRBV5-4; CDR3: CASSLVAGGSYEQYF; DNA: TGTGCCAGCAGCTTGGTTGCAGGGGGCTCCTACGAGCAGTACTTC
length: 15; J: TRBJ2-2; D: .; size: .; V: TRBV11-1; CDR3: CASSLAELTTGELFF; DNA: TGTGCCAGCAGCTTAGCGGAACTCACCACCGGGGAGCTGTTTTTT
length: 16; J: TRBJ1-1; D: .; size: .; V: TRBV18; CDR3: CASSSGQKAPNTEAFF; DNA: TGTGCCAGCTCATCCGGACAGAAAGCACCGAACACTGAAGCTTTCTTT
length: 12; J: TRBJ1-5; D: .; size: few; V: TRBV6-1; CDR3: CASSEIPQPQHF; DNA: TGTGCCAGCAGTGAAATTCCTCAGCCCCAGCATTTT
length: 17; J: TRBJ2-5; D: TRBD1; size: few; V: TRBV15; CDR3: CATSPRWGQGNGETQYF; DNA: TGTGCCACCAGCCCCAGATGGGGACAGGGTAATGGAGAGACCCAGTACTTC
length: 15; J: TRBJ2-1; D: TRBD2; size: .; V: TRBV2; CDR3: CASSPPGRVNNEQFF; DNA: TGTGCCAGCAGCCCCCCAGGGAGGGTCAACAATGAGCAGTTCTTC
length: 14; J: TRBJ2-5; D: .; size: .; V: TRBV13; CDR3: CASSLYTRQETQYF; DNA: TGTGCCAGCAGCCTCTACACAAGGCAAGAGACCCAGTACTTC
length: 19; J: TRBJ2-3; D: TRBD2; size: .; V: TRBV4-3; CDR3: CASSQEGTSGTAHLGAQYF; DNA: TGCGCCAGCAGCCAAGAGGGGACTAGCGGGACGGCCCATCTGGGGGCGCAGTATTTT
length: 14; J: TRBJ2-1; D: .; size: .; V: TRBV7-2; CDR3: CASSLIGAHGEQFF; DNA: TGTGCCAGCAGCTTAATAGGGGCCCACGGTGAGCAGTTCTTC
length: 13; J: TRBJ2-5; D: .; size: .; V: TRBV7-2; CDR3: CASSLGPLETQYF; DNA: TGTGCCAGCAGCTTAGGCCCGCTAGAGACCCAGTACTTC
length: 18; J: TRBJ2-1; D: TRBD2; size: .; V: TRBV7-9; CDR3: CASSLAGRGWSSYNEQFF; DNA: TGTGCCAGCAGCTTAGCAGGGCGGGGGTGGAGCTCCTACAATGAGCAGTTCTTC
length: 16; J: TRBJ1-6; D: .; size: .; V: TRBV5-1; CDR3: CASSLAGRSVNSPLHF; DNA: TGCGCCAGCAGCTTGGCCGGGCGGTCAGTGAATTCACCCCTCCACTTT
length: 16; J: TRBJ2-3; D: TRBD1; size: .; V: TRBV4-1; CDR3: CASSQGDRGSKDTQYF; DNA: TGCGCCAGCAGCCAAGGGGACAGGGGGTCAAAAGATACGCAGTATTTT
length: 15; J: TRBJ2-7; D: TRBD2; size: .; V: TRBV4-1; CDR3: CASSRNREGGYEQYF; DNA: TGCGCCAGCAGCCGCAATAGGGAGGGAGGCTACGAGCAGTACTTC
length: 17; J: TRBJ2-1; D: TRBD2; size: .; V: TRBV7-2; CDR3: CASSMTSGARGYNEQFF; DNA: TGTGCCAGCAGCATGACTAGCGGGGCTCGAGGATACAATGAGCAGTTCTTC